This TCR beta chain was identified in a study of blood T cells in healthy people across ages (dated by TCRdb to 2013 to 2016). Describing the broader study: Template switching captured roughly one uniquely barcoded TCR beta cDNA molecule per two T cells in model experiments. To track age-related changes in TCR beta repertoire diversity, the study relied on deep sequencing normalized with unique cDNA molecular identifiers. The donors were divided into four age groups: young (average roughly 17 years), middle-aged (almost 40), aged (approximately 62) and long-lived (around 87). To avoid experimental bias, donors of different ages were distributed randomly across sequencing lanes. Using the same blood draw, the study looked at two additional independent replicas of 1 million unique cDNA reads for two donors, one aged 18 to 30 and the other aged 80 or older. The investigation overall reported the following: Because donor CMV infection status was unknown, age-related changes in expanded clonotypes were potentially confounded. Estimates of total diversity based on one million sequenced T cells were regarded as lower bounds and as underestimates. Bulk unsorted PBMC profiling prevented conclusive comparison of naive and antigen-experienced compartments. Compared with the aged group, the long-lived group had more naive CD4+ T cells, fewer expanded clones and increased TCR diversity, suggesting age selection. Observed TCR beta diversity per million T cells fell roughly linearly with age, and a significant reduction was already apparent by age approximately 40. A strong correlation was found between observed TCR beta diversity and the percentage of naive T cells measured by flow cytometry.

A note on this clonotype: Its antigen is not yet known. It has no much larger one-base neighbor in the sample; base qualities were not kept.

Library generation was performed with 5' RACE. Data came from an Illumina HiSeq 2500. A second PCR of roughly 6 to 11 cycles was run with a J-beta primer mix and a sample-barcoded 5' primer. A template-switch 5' adaptor carrying 12 random nucleotides introduced a unique molecular identifier onto each TCR beta cDNA molecule. Each sample yielded at least 3 million CDR3-containing paired-end reads. The Mint cDNA synthesis kit, primed by a TRBC-specific oligonucleotide, was used to synthesize first-strand cDNA from all RNA. All cDNA was treated with uracil-DNA glycosylase and then went through a first 18-cycle PCR with the universal primers M1SS and BC2_uni_R. The source study handled its data this way. For normalization, 1 million high-quality reads, each with a distinct molecular identifier, were randomly selected from each sample. Reads sharing molecular identifiers were discarded rather than binned into consensus sequences. MiTCR, set to a Q25 quality threshold and the strictest error-elimination algorithm, was used for CDR3 identification, clonotype clustering and error correction. A nonparametric unseen species model using Euler transformation provided a lower-bound estimate of total TCR beta diversity. TCRdb trimmed public reads at Q25 via fastp, called clones via MiXCR and kept in-frame beta chains. Here each entry gathers all rows of one CDR3 protein and keeps the most common genes and DNA. V and J calls and clone size were set by TCRdb, not the authors. The sample includes around 1.5 million distinct CDR3 sequences, with 40% to 50% observed a single time. The ten largest account for less than 8% of the sample.

Reading the germline V gene (reference sequence) gives CDR1 MNHEY and CDR2 SMNVEV. Deletion took 0 bases off V and 0 bases off J, with a span of 16 bases between the germline ends. From the cysteine through the phenylalanine, the CDR3 covers 18 amino acids. The only DNA kept is the CDR3, 54 bases in frame from the first base. Systemically healthy Caucasian individuals from Russia, approximately 39 in total and aged roughly 6 to 100 years, were included as donors. Ten milliliters of peripheral blood were drawn from each donor into EDTA-treated Vacutainer tubes. PBMCs were isolated by Ficoll-Paque density-gradient centrifugation, with at least 6.5 million obtained per sample. Total RNA, at least 6 micrograms per sample, was extracted from PBMCs with Trizol reagent. The percentages of naive CD45RAhigh/CD27high T cells were determined by flow cytometry on a PBMC aliquot from every donor.

The chain links TRBV27 with TRBJ2-3; the D gene identity is not certain. The sequenced sample was blood. The source is a woman aged 18-29 years in good health. The DNA sequence follows: TGTGCCAGCAGTTTATCGAGTCCTCCAGGCTCTAGCACAGATACGCAGTATTTT. This is translated as CASSLSSPPGSSTDTQYF.